The T cell receptor beta chain under discussion was sequenced for a study of T cell repertoires in cytomegalovirus infection. Study-level information: An indication of both CMV infection and matching HLA type came from public TCR beta signatures.

There are a few counts of this clonotype. Its specificity is unknown. TCRdb reprocessed the reads with MiXCR, giving one entry per CDR3 protein. Found here are roughly 800,000 distinct CDR3 sequences, roughly 29% of them singletons; the top ten hold over 10%. General study points: Of the TCR beta families, the public ones yielded a cumulative frequency that identified carriers of CMV plus the relevant HLA. Across the ex vivo response, the dominant clonotypes were HLA-C-restricted CMV-specific TCR beta clonotypes.

With 5 bases removed from V and 3 bases from J, the gap between germline ends came to 13 bases. Germline CDR1 is SGHAT and CDR2 is FQDESV (reference sequence). The CDR3 length is 14 residues. Specimen: cultured CD8+ T cells from PBMCs, collected from culture after CMV antigen stimulation. The J gene is TRBJ1-1, the V gene TRBV11-1; weak D call: TRBD1 (6 bases). This TCR was sampled from a human donor in good health (CMV status not recorded). Some clones in this sample may be carry-over from other donors' samples. This CDR3 is CASSPRTVYTEAFF. CDR3 in DNA: TGTGCCAGCAGCCCCCGGACAGTCTACACTGAAGCTTTCTTT.